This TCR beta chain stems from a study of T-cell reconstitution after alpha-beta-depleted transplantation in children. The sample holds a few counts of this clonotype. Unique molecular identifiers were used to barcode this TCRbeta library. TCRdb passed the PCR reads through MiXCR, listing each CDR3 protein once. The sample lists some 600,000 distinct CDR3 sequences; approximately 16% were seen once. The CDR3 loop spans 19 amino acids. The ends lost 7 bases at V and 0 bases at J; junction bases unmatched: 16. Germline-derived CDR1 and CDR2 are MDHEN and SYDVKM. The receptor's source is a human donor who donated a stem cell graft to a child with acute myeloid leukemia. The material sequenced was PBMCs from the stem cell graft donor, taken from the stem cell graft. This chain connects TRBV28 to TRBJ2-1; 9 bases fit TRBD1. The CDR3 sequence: CASTYGTGFFLSSYNEQFF. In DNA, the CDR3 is TGTGCCAGCACATACGGGACAGGGTTCTTTTTGAGCTCCTACAATGAGCAGTTCTTC.